The 29 T cell receptor beta chains listed next were all sequenced from one sample in a study of blood T cell repertoires in COVID-19. The data were produced by immunoSEQ multiplex PCR, yet TCRdb's version contains in-frame clones alone and is incomplete. The sample shows under 45,000 clones, under 80% of them seen only once. Sequenced input: peripheral blood. The receptor source for this set is a man older than 75 with acute or convalescent COVID-19.

The chain carries TRBV5-5 and TRBJ2-3, with TRBD1 matching 10 bases. Germline-derived CDR1 and CDR2 are SGHKS and YYEKEE (reference sequence). The CDR3 is 14 residues long. Losses at the gene ends were 4 bases for V and 6 bases for J; bases not matched to a gene: 5. The CDR3 sequence: CASSVDRGRDTQYF. The DNA of the CDR3 is TGTGCCAGCAGCGTCGACAGGGGGCGCGATACGCAGTATTTT.

This chain uses TRBV9 with TRBJ2-2; TRBD1 agrees at 8 bases. Germline V gene data show CDR1 as SGDLS and CDR2 as YYNGEE. The CDR3 runs to 19 residues. Losses at the gene ends were 0 bases for V and 1 base for J; bases not matched to a gene: 11. CDR3 loop: CASSVDGIDRGGNTGELFF. The CDR3 DNA reads TGTGCCAGCAGCGTAGACGGGATCGACAGGGGAGGGAACACCGGGGAGCTGTTTTTT.

This clone was recorded a few times. The chain employs TRBV6-5 and TRBJ1-2, with D unclear. The ends were cut back, 8 bases at V and 3 bases at J, with 13 bases in the middle. The CDR3 is 13 residues long. Germline CDR1 reads MNHEY; CDR2 reads SVGAGI. As DNA, the CDR3 is TGTGCCAGCCAGTCCCCGACTGACTATGGCTACACCTTC. Translating it yields CASQSPTDYGYTF.

For this clone: One junction end does not reproduce the germline sequence, and a read error may be involved. The chain recombines TRBV6-1 with TRBJ2-5; 8 bases agree with TRBD2. The CDR3 loop spans 19 amino acids. CDR1 and CDR2 (germline): MNHNS, SASEGT. CDR3: CASSEASSRLAPYQETQHF. The CDR3 DNA is TGTGCCAGCAGTGAAGCGTCCTCGAGACTAGCGCCGTACCAAGAGACCCAGCACTTC.

The rearrangement links TRBV2 to TRBJ1-1, with D possibly being TRBD1 (6 bases). Germline CDR1 SNHLY, CDR2 FYNNEI. Trimming took 4 bases from V and 3 from J, leaving 12 bases between them. The CDR3 runs 14 residues. The CDR3 region has the DNA TGTGCCAGCAGTGCCGAACAGGGCTACACTGAAGCTTTCTTT. Residues: CASSAEQGYTEAFF.

The chain carries TRBV7-8 and TRBJ2-5; weak D call: TRBD2 (6 bases). There are 17 residues in the CDR3. Trimming stripped 2 bases from V and 5 bases from J, with 21 bases between. Germline CDR1 is SGHVS and CDR2 is FQNEAQ. The DNA for the CDR3 is TGTGCCAGCAGCTTATCGGGGGAGGTTCGTAATAGTGAGACCCAGTACTTC. This gives the protein CASSLSGEVRNSETQYF.

V is TRBV5-1 and J is TRBJ2-7, with 9 bases matching TRBD1. The germline V gene has CDR1 SGHRS and CDR2 YFSETQ. Trimming at V came to 0 bases and at J to 1 base, leaving 2 bases not matched to a gene. The CDR3 has 15 residues. The CDR3 here is CASSLGGTGSYEQYF. As DNA, the CDR3 is TGCGCCAGCAGCTTGGGGGGGACAGGGTCCTACGAGCAGTACTTC.

V is TRBV9 and J is TRBJ2-5, with D perhaps matching TRBD2 (7 bases). CDR1 is SGDLS, CDR2 YYNGEE, per germline. The V end lost 0 bases, the J end lost 4 bases, and 16 bases lay between the germline ends. This CDR3 comprises 16 residues. The CDR3 DNA is TGTGCCAGCAGCGTAGAGGGGGGGACTATTGGAGAGACCCAGTACTTC. This sequence encodes CASSVEGGTIGETQYF. Full variable domain (rest looked up from reference TRBV9 and TRBJ2-5): DSGVTQTPKHLITATGQRVTLRCSPRSGDLSVYWYQQSLDQGLQFLIQYYNGEERAKGNILERFSAQQFPDLHSELNLSSLELGDSALYFCASSVEGGTIGETQYFGPGTRLLVL.

The chain links TRBV7-9 to TRBJ2-5; a possible D gene is TRBD2 (6 bases). The V gene's germline CDR1 is SEHNR and CDR2 FQNEAQ (reference sequence). This CDR3 is built from 15 residues. Trimming stripped 5 bases from V and 5 bases from J, with 18 bases between. In nucleotides, the CDR3 is TGTGCCAGCAGCCCTAGTCACGGGGGAGAGGAGACCCAGTACTTC. Translation: CASSPSHGGEETQYF.

This chain uses TRBV27 with TRBJ2-3; D gene uncertain. CDR3 length: 14 amino acids. Germline CDR1 reads MNHEY; CDR2 reads SMNVEV (reference sequence). Trimming pared 0 bases from V and 6 bases from J, leaving 10 bases between. CDR3 loop: CASSLSAWRDTQYF. In DNA, the CDR3 is TGTGCCAGCAGTTTATCGGCCTGGCGGGATACGCAGTATTTT.

The CDR3 DNA sequence: TGTGCCAGCAGTGGGACTAGCGGGGGCACAGATACGCAGTATTTT. Encoded protein: CASSGTSGGTDTQYF. J is TRBJ2-3 and V is TRBV6-4, with 12 bases that match TRBD2. The CDR3 extends over 15 amino acids. The V segment lost 4 bases and the J segment 1 base; nucleotides outside the gene matches: 0. The germline V gene has CDR1 MRHNA and CDR2 SNTAGT.

This rearrangement joins TRBV6-1 to TRBJ1-5, with TRBD1 as a possible D gene (6 bases). This CDR3 spans 16 amino acids. V lost 0 bases, J lost 5 bases, and 14 bases lay in between. Germline CDR1 is MNHNS and CDR2 is SASEGT. The CDR3 nucleotides are TGTGCCAGCAGTGAAGCCCCGACAGGTTTCTATCAGCCCCAGCATTTT. Amino acid sequence: CASSEAPTGFYQPQHF.

The rearrangement joins TRBV10-1 to TRBJ2-1; weak D call: TRBD1 (5 bases). V lost 3 bases and J lost 4, with 16 bases in between. In germline, CDR1 is WNHNN, CDR2 SYGVQD (reference sequence). The CDR3 has 16 amino acids. CDR3 coding DNA: TGCGCCAGCAGTGACAAAGGGGCCTCCATATACAATGAGCAGTTCTTC. Its translation is CASSDKGASIYNEQFF.

The chain employs TRBV12-5 and TRBJ2-3; possibly TRBD1 for D (5 bases). The CDR3 is 14 residues long. From germline, CDR1 is LGHNT and CDR2 FRNRAP. Trimming took 5 bases from V and 4 from J, leaving 13 bases between them. The CDR3 DNA follows: TGTGCTAGTGGTCCCAGTGGGGCATCAGATACGCAGTATTTT. Protein product: CASGPSGASDTQYF. The full variable domain, its missing parts supplied by reference TRBV12-5 and TRBJ2-3, is DARVTQTPRHKVTEMGQEVTMRCQPILGHNTVFWYRQTMMQGLELLAYFRNRAPLDDSGMPKDRFSAEMPDATLATLKIQPSEPRDSAVYFCASGPSGASDTQYFGPGTRLTVL.

The chain recombines TRBV6-5 with TRBJ1-3, with D possibly matching TRBD1 (6 bases). Per germline, CDR1 MNHEY and CDR2 SVGAGI. Between the trimmed V and J ends, which lost 6 bases and 0 bases, there was a span of 9 bases. The length of the CDR3 is 14 residues. In nucleotides, the CDR3 is TGTGCCAGCAGAACAGGGAACTCTGGAAACACCATATATTTT. As protein: CASRTGNSGNTIYF.

The genes are TRBV6-5 and TRBJ1-4; TRBD1 matches at 7 bases. CDR1 is MNHEY and CDR2 is SVGAGI in the germline V gene. The CDR3 runs to 13 residues. The trim removed 9 bases at V and 4 bases at J, leaving 5 bases unmatched. CDR3 protein: CASHRGINEKLFF. The CDR3 DNA reads TGTGCCAGTCACAGGGGCATTAATGAAAAACTGTTTTTT.

The chain couples TRBV5-1 to TRBJ2-5; D is perhaps TRBD2 (5 bases). The CDR3 has 14 amino acids. The germline V gene encodes CDR1 SGHRS and CDR2 YFSETQ. V was pared by 4 bases and J by 5 bases, with 15 bases between. CDR3 DNA sequence: TGCGCCAGCAGCAAAATGACTACTCCCGAGACCCAGTACTTC. This translates into CASSKMTTPETQYF.

The V and J genes are TRBV6-1 and TRBJ1-2; D gene ambiguous. CDR3 size: 11 residues. The V gene lost 2 bases and the J gene lost 7 bases, with 5 bases spanning the gap. Germline loops: CDR1 MNHNS, CDR2 SASEGT. The CDR3 region is CASSEFSGYTF. DNA for the CDR3: TGTGCCAGCAGTGAATTTAGTGGCTACACCTTC.

J is TRBJ1-2 and V is TRBV5-6; TRBD1 is a possible D gene (5 bases). The CDR3 has 13 amino acids. With 6 bases removed from V and 4 bases from J, the gap between germline ends came to 13 bases. Germline CDR1 and CDR2: SGHDT and YYEEEE. CDR3 in amino acids: CASTMIDSYGYTF. The CDR3 coding sequence is TGTGCCAGCACCATGATTGACAGCTATGGCTACACCTTC.

V gene TRBV19 combines with J gene TRBJ1-2, with TRBD1 matching over 9 bases. V trimming: 6 bases; J trimming: 0 bases; junction bases outside the gene matches: 5. The germline CDR1 and CDR2 sequences are LNHDA and SQIVND (reference sequence). This CDR3 has 15 amino acids. The chain's CDR3 is CASRGTGRSNYGYTF. Written as DNA, the CDR3 is TGTGCCAGTAGGGGGACAGGGAGATCTAACTATGGCTACACCTTC.

V usage is TRBV29-1 and J usage is TRBJ1-2; D is uncertain. Trimming left V 4 bases short and J 6 bases short, with 9 bases between. The CDR3 is 11 residues long. CDR1 SQVTM and CDR2 ANQGSEA come from the germline V gene. The CDR3 region has the DNA TGCAGCGTTGGAGGACTTGATGGCTACACCTTC. Protein product: CSVGGLDGYTF.

This clone showed up just once. The gene calls are TRBV7-9 and TRBJ1-1, with 7 bases lining up with TRBD1. V dropped 1 base and J dropped 7; count of bases not matched to a gene: 9. The length of the CDR3 is 15 residues. In germline, CDR1 is SEHNR, CDR2 FQNEAQ (reference sequence). The CDR3 reads CASSLEGGTGVEAFF. The CDR3 nucleotides are TGTGCCAGCAGCTTAGAGGGGGGAACAGGGGTTGAAGCTTTCTTT.

V usage is TRBV6-6 and J usage is TRBJ1-5; possibly TRBD1 for D (5 bases). This CDR3 contains 15 residues. Germline values: CDR1 MNHNY, CDR2 SVGAGI (reference sequence). V was cut by 2 bases and J by 5 bases, with 13 bases left in between. Here the CDR3 reads CASSYDGRGYQPQHF. The CDR3 region has the DNA TGTGCCAGCAGTTACGACGGACGGGGGTATCAGCCCCAGCATTTT.

The V and J genes are TRBV5-1 and TRBJ2-3, with TRBD2 matching over 11 bases. The junction had 8 bases not matched to a gene; V was cut back by 4 bases and J by 4 bases. Germline values: CDR1 SGHRS, CDR2 YFSETQ. This CDR3 contains 16 residues. The CDR3: CASSPPLAGGADTQYF. The CDR3 coding sequence is TGCGCCAGCAGCCCCCCCCTAGCGGGGGGTGCAGATACGCAGTATTTT.

This rearrangement joins TRBV6-5 to TRBJ1-1; tentative D call: TRBD1 (5 bases). CDR3 size: 15 residues. V was shortened by 3 bases and J by 1 base, with 12 bases between the two germline ends. Germline assignment: CDR1 MNHEY and CDR2 SVGAGI. The CDR3 region is CASSYSDRPNTEAFF. As DNA, the CDR3 is TGTGCCAGCAGTTATTCCGACAGACCGAACACTGAAGCTTTCTTT.

The V gene is TRBV5-1, the J gene TRBJ2-3; 7 bases map to TRBD1. The V and J ends lost 4 bases and 2 bases, in that order; junction bases with no gene match: 25. Germline CDR1 and CDR2: SGHRS and YFSETQ. The CDR3 covers 21 residues. CDR3 in DNA: TGCGCCAGCAGCGAAAAAAACAGGGGCGTGATTAGCGAGGTTAACACAGATACGCAGTATTTT. Protein: CASSEKNRGVISEVNTDTQYF.

This rearrangement joins TRBV7-2 to TRBJ2-7; D is uncertain. This CDR3 spans 13 amino acids. From germline, CDR1 is SGHTA and CDR2 FQGNSA. Deletions cut 4 bases from V and 0 bases from J, with 7 bases between. CDR3 protein: CASSSRSSYEQYF. CDR3 DNA sequence: TGTGCCAGCAGCTCACGTAGCTCCTACGAGCAGTACTTC.

The rearrangement uses TRBV7-9 and TRBJ1-4; D remains ambiguous. V dropped 2 bases and J dropped 0 bases, with 7 bases sitting between them. CDR3 size: 15 residues. Germline lookup yields CDR1 SEHNR and CDR2 FQNEAQ (reference sequence). CDR3 residues: CASSLPEATNEKLFF. DNA for the CDR3: TGTGCCAGCAGCTTACCAGAAGCAACTAATGAAAAACTGTTTTTT.

V and J are TRBV9 and TRBJ1-2, with D perhaps TRBD1 (5 bases). This CDR3 spans 15 amino acids. V dropped 0 bases and J dropped 3 bases, with 12 bases sitting between them. CDR1 and CDR2 from the germline V gene are SGDLS and YYNGEE. This CDR3 reads CASSVGLGRDYGYTF. In DNA, the CDR3 is TGTGCCAGCAGCGTAGGGTTGGGGCGCGACTATGGCTACACCTTC.